This T cell receptor beta chain came from a study of radiotherapy plus CTLA-4 blockade in lung cancer. Turning to the study itself: Among all patients, roughly 17% showed objective responses, while about 31% had disease control.

From germline, CDR1 is LGHNT and CDR2 FRNRAP. The CDR3 length is 13 residues. Trimming took 3 bases from V and 5 from J, leaving 11 bases between them. Points from the study as a whole: In blood, tumor-derived TCR clones expanded after radiotherapy plus ipilimumab. Strongest reported response predictors: early blood clone changes and post-radiation interferon-beta.

Only in-frame clones appear in the TCRdb table, and some are missing; sequencing was by immunoSEQ multiplex PCR. The table records roughly 70,000 clones, around 86% of them present only once. Note on this clone: The antigen remains unidentified.

Alongside CTLA-4 blockade with ipilimumab, patients with chemo-refractory metastatic non-small-cell lung cancer received focal radiation. V and J are TRBV12-5 and TRBJ2-7; possible D gene TRBD1, 6 bases. Sequences were derived from peripheral blood, sampled from a patient treated with radiotherapy plus ipilimumab. The sequence derives from a human donor with non-small cell lung cancer that progressed on radiotherapy plus ipilimumab. The CDR3 DNA sequence: TGTGCTAGTGGTTTCACAGGGCGCGACGAGCAGTACTTC. Its protein product is CASGFTGRDEQYF.